A single T cell receptor (beta chain) is shown here with its context. Its antigen is undetermined. TCR beta cDNA was generated via 5'RACE template switching incorporating UMIs. Following a re-call of the 5' RACE reads, TCRdb has one entry per CDR3 protein and lacks DNA. The table counts about 150,000 distinct CDR3 sequences; 9.5% to 15% lies in the top ten. These data come from a study of T cells expressing NK-cell markers. Overall study context: Seven donors tested HCMV-seropositive and one tested seronegative among the eight sequenced.

Overall study findings and caveats: The CD3+CD56-NKG2C+ fraction of four donors was likewise dominated by these clonotypes. Each of roughly 6 donors carried dominant NKG2C+ clonotypes accounting for about 1.0-7.0% of CD8+ T cells.

This CDR3 is built from 15 residues. Germline V gene data show CDR1 as DFQATT and CDR2 as SNEGSKA (reference sequence). The sample consisted of blood T cells: a sorted CD56 or NKG2C T cell subset, CD4+ or CD8+ T cells, or bulk PBMC T cells (not recorded which). The chain carries TRBV20-1 and TRBJ2-2; no DNA is available, so the TRBD2 call from TCRdb remains unchecked. The receptor was isolated from a man aged 18 to 29 in good health. CDR3 sequence: CSASPWRESTGELFF.